The 22 T cell receptor beta chains in this list originate from one sample, sequenced in a study of identical twins. A single record per CDR3 protein comes from TCRdb applying MiXCR to the 5' RACE reads. Seen here are about 500,000 distinct CDR3 sequences, more than 13% observed once, and the top ten hold approximately 1%. These data were also filed under a second study, of yellow fever vaccine responses in identical twins.

Sequencing was done on a sample of CD4+ T cells sorted from blood. The receptor source for this set is a woman aged 18-29 years in good health.

This clonotype appeared a few times. V usage is TRBV12-3 or TRBV12-4 and J usage is TRBJ1-1; maybe TRBD1 (6 bases). V dropped 7 bases and J dropped 3 bases, with 9 bases sitting between them. There are 12 residues in the CDR3. The CDR3 DNA reads TGTGCCAGCAATCAGGGGTACACTGAAGCTTTCTTT. Translating it yields CASNQGYTEAFF.

V is TRBV20-1 and J is TRBJ2-3; no reliable D call. The germline gives CDR1 DFQATT, CDR2 SNEGSKA (reference sequence). Trimming removed 3 bases at V and 1 base at J, with 20 bases between. CDR3 length: 17 residues. Written as DNA, the CDR3 is TGCAGTGCTAGCCCCCTGATGGGTGCGTGGGGCACAGATACGCAGTATTTT. This translates into CSASPLMGAWGTDTQYF.

This chain uses TRBV11-2 with TRBJ2-7; the match to TRBD1 covers 12 bases. CDR3 length: 18 residues. CDR1 and CDR2 (germline): SGHAT, FQNNGV. Trimming took 5 bases from V and 3 from J; bases not matched to a gene: 14. The CDR3 loop reads CASSTQGTGGFGNYEQYF. The CDR3 DNA reads as TGTGCCAGCAGCACCCAAGGGACAGGGGGCTTCGGAAACTACGAGCAGTACTTC.

The chain couples TRBV6-1 to TRBJ1-1; D unclear. Trimming cost V 7 bases and J 0 bases, with 15 bases left between them. This CDR3 region has 15 residues. Looked up from germline, CDR1 is MNHNS and CDR2 is SASEGT. CDR3 nucleotide sequence: TGTGCCAGCAATCCTCGGGCCCCAATGAACACTGAAGCTTTCTTT. It codes for CASNPRAPMNTEAFF.

The V and J genes are TRBV7-8 and TRBJ2-5, with no clear D. The CDR3 length is 12 residues. CDR1 is SGHVS and CDR2 is FQNEAQ in the germline V gene. V was clipped by 5 bases and J by 7 bases, with 11 bases between them. This CDR3 reads CASSLESSTQYF. Written as DNA, the CDR3 is TGTGCCAGCAGCCTTGAATCCTCGACCCAGTACTTC.

This clonotype was seen only a few times. The chain carries TRBV20-1 and TRBJ1-2; maybe TRBD1 (6 bases). From germline, CDR1 is DFQATT and CDR2 SNEGSKA (reference sequence). V dropped 7 bases and J dropped 10 bases, with 16 bases sitting between them. This CDR3 region has 11 residues. The CDR3 DNA is TGCAGTGTTGGGACACTCTGGTCCTACACCTTC. It codes for CSVGTLWSYTF.

This clonotype was detected only a few times. V and J are TRBV30 and TRBJ2-1; D is uncertain. The CDR3 extends over 12 amino acids. The germline CDR1 and CDR2 sequences are GTSNPN and SVGIG (reference sequence). V was pared by 1 base and J by 8 bases, with 9 bases between. The CDR3 protein is CAWSGGAYEQFF. The CDR3 coding sequence is TGTGCCTGGAGTGGTGGAGCCTATGAGCAGTTCTTC.

The CDR3 loop reads CASSTGDTVTDTQYF. CDR3 DNA: TGTGCCAGTAGTACGGGGGACACTGTCACAGATACGCAGTATTTT. The V gene is TRBV19, the J gene TRBJ2-3; either TRBD1 or TRBD2 may fit D (6 bases each). Trimming pared 4 bases from V and 2 bases from J, leaving 13 bases between. From germline, CDR1 is LNHDA and CDR2 SQIVND (reference sequence). CDR3 length equals 15 residues.

This clonotype has just a few counts. The chain combines TRBV27 with TRBJ2-7; D may correspond to TRBD1 or TRBD2 (5 bases each). The CDR3 runs to 15 residues. Germline V gene lookup returns CDR1 MNHEY and CDR2 SMNVEV (reference sequence). V lost 5 bases and J lost 0, with 14 bases in between. CDR3 sequence (DNA): TGTGCCAGCAGTACCTTCCGGGACGACTCCTACGAGCAGTACTTC. It is translated as CASSTFRDDSYEQYF.

This clonotype was counted a few times. The chain carries TRBV20-1 and TRBJ2-2, with a weak D call TRBD2 (7 bases). V shed 0 bases and J shed 5 bases, with 16 bases lying between them. Looked up from germline, CDR1 is DFQATT and CDR2 is SNEGSKA (reference sequence). CDR3 length: 16 residues. CDR3 amino acids: CSARDQGRGGTGELFF. DNA for the CDR3: TGCAGTGCTAGAGATCAGGGCAGGGGAGGGACCGGGGAGCTGTTTTTT.

V gene TRBV6-6 combines with J gene TRBJ1-2; 10 nucleotides agree with TRBD1. Losses at the gene ends were 6 bases for V and 5 bases for J; bases not matched to a gene: 12. The CDR3 spans 16 residues. Per the germline V gene, CDR1 is MNHNY and CDR2 is SVGAGI (reference sequence). CDR3 in amino acids: CASRYTGTGVGYGYTF. CDR3 DNA: TGTGCCAGCAGATATACCGGGACAGGGGTAGGATATGGCTACACCTTC.

This sequence joins TRBV20-1 and TRBJ2-5; D not certain. With 5 bases removed from V and 2 bases from J, the gap between germline ends came to 12 bases. There are 13 residues in the CDR3. Looked up from germline, CDR1 is DFQATT and CDR2 is SNEGSKA (reference sequence). The CDR3, as DNA: TGCAGTGCTTTTTACAGCTTTCAAGAGACCCAGTACTTC. Translating gives CSAFYSFQETQYF.

This clonotype was detected only a few times. This chain joins TRBV3-1 and TRBJ2-3; TRBD1 matches 7 bases. Germline assignment: CDR1 LGHDT and CDR2 YNNKEL (reference sequence). V shed 0 bases and J 2 bases; nucleotides not matched to a gene: 14. This CDR3 contains 19 residues. The CDR3 nucleotides read TGTGCCAGCAGCCAAGATTTCTGGGGCGGACAGGACTTCACAGATACGCAGTATTTT. It codes for CASSQDFWGGQDFTDTQYF.

The chain carries TRBV20-1 and TRBJ2-5, with TRBD2 matching 7 bases. The V and J ends lost 6 bases and 2 bases, in that order; junction bases with no gene match: 9. The CDR3 is made up of 14 amino acids. Germline assignment: CDR1 DFQATT and CDR2 SNEGSKA (reference sequence). CDR3 sequence: CSAPPSGVQETQYF. The CDR3 DNA reads TGCAGTGCCCCCCCCAGCGGGGTACAAGAGACCCAGTACTTC.

This clonotype was detected only a few times. The rearrangement joins TRBV7-6 to TRBJ2-7; 9 bases fit TRBD2. The CDR3 length is 15 residues. Germline V gives CDR1 SGHVS, CDR2 FNYEAQ. The V segment lost 5 bases and the J segment 1 base; nucleotides outside the gene matches: 6. The CDR3 region has the DNA TGTGCCAGCAGCCTCAGCCTAGCGGGATCCTACGAGCAGTACTTC. Its protein product is CASSLSLAGSYEQYF. Variable domain in full (rest from reference TRBV7-6 and TRBJ2-7): GAGVSQSPRYKVTKRGQDVALRCDPISGHVSLYWYRQALGQGPEFLTYFNYEAQQDKSGLPNDRFSAERPEGSISTLTIQRTEQRDSAMYRCASSLSLAGSYEQYFGPGTRLTVT.

This clonotype appeared many times. The rearrangement uses TRBV29-1 and TRBJ2-7; D is perhaps TRBD1 (7 bases). This CDR3 has 14 residues. Trimming left V 6 bases short and J 2 bases short, with 17 bases between. Germline values: CDR1 SQVTM, CDR2 ANQGSEA. The CDR3 reads CSVGGGPNAYEQYF. CDR3 bases: TGCAGCGTCGGAGGGGGCCCGAACGCCTACGAGCAGTACTTC.

Turning to this clonotype: One end of the junction fails to match germline, which may point to a read error. The V call is TRBV12-3 or TRBV12-4, the J call TRBJ1-2; 9 bases are a match to TRBD1. This CDR3 contains 15 residues. Here the CDR3 DNA reads TGTGCCACCACGTTTAGCCGGGGACAGGGATATGGCTACACCTTT. It encodes CATTFSRGQGYGYTF.

V is TRBV5-1 and J is TRBJ2-7; 9 nucleotides agree with TRBD2. V was pared by 4 bases and J by 2 bases, with 4 bases of the junction left unmatched. Germline CDR1 reads SGHRS; CDR2 reads YFSETQ. The CDR3 runs 14 residues. CDR3 sequence: CASSVTSGTYEQYF. The DNA for the CDR3 is TGCGCCAGCAGCGTGACTAGCGGAACCTACGAGCAGTACTTC.

This clonotype was picked up a small number of times. The V call is TRBV27, the J call TRBJ2-5, with D perhaps TRBD1 or TRBD2 (5 bases each). The V and J ends lost 2 bases and 4 bases respectively, with 11 bases between them. Germline V gene sequence: CDR1 MNHEY, CDR2 SMNVEV (reference sequence). This CDR3 region has 14 residues. CDR3 sequence (DNA): TGTGCCAGCAGTTTAGGCCCAGGGAGAGAGACCCAGTACTTC. Its protein product is CASSLGPGRETQYF.

This clonotype showed up just once. The chain joins TRBV12-5 to TRBJ2-7; 14 nucleotides line up with TRBD2. This CDR3 is built from 19 residues. Germline CDR1 reads LGHNT; CDR2 reads FRNRAP. V shed 6 bases, J shed 0 bases, and the junction held 13 bases outside the gene matches. The CDR3 DNA reads TGTGCTAGTGGAACGATGGGACTAGCGGGAGCCCGCAGCTCCTACGAGCAGTACTTC. Translated, it gives CASGTMGLAGARSSYEQYF.

This clonotype showed up just a few times. This rearrangement joins TRBV7-2 to TRBJ1-5; 7 bases map to TRBD1. The germline V gene encodes CDR1 SGHTA and CDR2 FQGNSA. This CDR3 has 16 amino acids. Trimming at V came to 5 bases and at J to 4 bases, leaving 11 bases not matched to a gene. In nucleotides, the CDR3 is TGTGCCAGCAGCCTTCATCGGGGACAGATAAATCAGCCCCAGCATTTT. Protein: CASSLHRGQINQPQHF.

V usage is TRBV6-5 and J usage is TRBJ2-2; perhaps TRBD2 as D (7 bases). Trimming stripped 2 bases from V and 8 bases from J, with 18 bases between. The germline V gene has CDR1 MNHEY and CDR2 SVGAGI. CDR3 length: 16 residues. The CDR3 loop reads CASSYRLGGLAGELFF. The CDR3 DNA reads as TGTGCCAGCAGTTACAGATTGGGGGGGCTGGCGGGGGAGCTGTTTTTT.